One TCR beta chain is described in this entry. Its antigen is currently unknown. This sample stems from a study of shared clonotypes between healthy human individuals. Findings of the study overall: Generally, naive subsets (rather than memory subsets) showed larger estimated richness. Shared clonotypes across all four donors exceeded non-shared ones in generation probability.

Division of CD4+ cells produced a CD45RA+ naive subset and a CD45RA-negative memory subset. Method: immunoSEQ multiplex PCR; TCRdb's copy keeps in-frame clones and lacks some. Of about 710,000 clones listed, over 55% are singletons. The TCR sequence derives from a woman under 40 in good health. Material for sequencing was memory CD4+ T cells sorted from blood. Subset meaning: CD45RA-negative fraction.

In DNA form, the CDR3 reads TGTGCCAGCAGTTCCCCCTTGGCGACCAAAGGCTCCTACGAGCAGTACTTC. This gives the protein CASSSPLATKGSYEQYF. The rearrangement uses TRBV28 and TRBJ2-7; no clear D. The CDR3 covers 17 residues. Germline loops: CDR1 MDHEN, CDR2 SYDVKM. The ends were cut back, 4 bases at V and 0 bases at J, with 19 bases in the middle.